Below, one T cell receptor beta chain is given with its context. What it recognizes is unknown. These data originate in a study of T cell responses to AZD1222 COVID-19 vaccine. General study points: Close to half of all spike-specific TCRs reportedly target regions of the variants that are unmutated. After two AZD1222 doses, spike-specific TCR breadth and depth rose versus day 0. Donors were largely white British and mainly female; clonal diversity was possibly underestimated. Repertoires were sampled only after the peak T cell response.

The junction had 13 bases not matched to a gene; V was cut back by 4 bases and J by 4 bases. CDR3 length: 17 residues. Germline lookup yields CDR1 SGHTA and CDR2 FQGTGA. TCRdb's copy holds only in-frame clones and misses some; the assay was immunoSEQ multiplex PCR. The data contain about 190,000 clones, around 94% of them seen just once; the ten biggest clones take up 1% to 1.5%. The V gene is TRBV7-3, the J gene TRBJ2-5; 9 positions agree with TRBD2. This receptor was taken from an adult in good health. The sequencing here drew on peripheral blood, taken on day 0 of AZD1222 vaccination. The CDR3 sequence is CASSSSGGAGGRETQYF. CDR3 nucleotides: TGTGCCAGCAGCTCCTCAGGGGGAGCGGGGGGACGAGAGACCCAGTACTTC.